This TCR beta chain derives from a study of cytomegalovirus exposure and HLA in healthy donors (dated by TCRdb to about 2017). Background for the entire study: According to an earlier analysis of 550 to 750 of the donors, about 179 million T cells yielded 120 million or so unique TCR beta sequences and approximately 300 Gb of sequence data. About 280 gigabases of sequencing data and approximately 92 million unique TCR sequences made up an early release that covered 500 to 700 HLA-typed donors. Of the roughly 410 genotyped donors, approximately 80% were placed in the genetic ancestry cluster associated with self-reported Caucasian donors. The aim of the study was to test whether cataloging public T cell receptors could identify signatures of past pathogen exposure. Using immunosequencing, the study profiled T cell repertoires from around 670 subjects and related those repertoires to cytomegalovirus serostatus. Besides the first cohort of more than 650 subjects, a separate validation cohort made up of 95 to 150 different subjects was used. The study combined high-throughput TCR immunosequencing, statistical association of individual TCRs with disease status, and machine learning to predict cytomegalovirus infection status. A later analysis re-examined previously published TCR beta repertoires from roughly 650 donors and added high-resolution HLA genotyping to investigate patterns of TCR occurrence. Rather than drawing on any new phenotypic data, the later analysis identified candidate immune exposures from TCR beta sequences and the way those sequences occurred across donors. To decide whether each TCR beta V gene segment behaved as functional or pseudogenic, an earlier analysis of fewer than 750 of the donors relied on high-throughput TCR beta sequencing. Donor age, sex, ethnicity and CMV serostatus were compiled alongside the repertoire data. In a later genetic analysis, genome-wide SNP genotypes for about three fifths of the 666 donors were used, and that subset was treated as a discovery cohort. Every discovery cohort repertoire had been produced on one sequencing platform. Both class I and class II loci were covered by HLA typing, at four-digit resolution. The number of typed donors differed by locus: roughly 620-630 for A, B, C, DRB1 and DQB1; 500 to 550 for DQA1; 606 for DPA1; and about 470 for DPB1. About five DR-DQ haplotypes were treated as single units for association and clustering because of strong linkage in the cohort. Among a few hundred genotyped donors of the cohort, an average of roughly 240,000 unique TCR beta nucleotide sequences were sequenced per donor, about a sixth of them non-productive.

On the study overall, not on this receptor specifically: The classifier was reported to diagnose cytomegalovirus status with high specificity and sensitivity in both the original and validation cohorts. When HLA alleles, especially DR and DQ, strongly co-occurred, TCR associations were difficult to assign to individual alleles. Immune exposure information for the cohort was limited to CMV serostatus. In a later analysis, several top co-occurrence clusters were reported to appear linked to parvovirus B19, influenza, CMV and Epstein-Barr virus. Because counts were too low, fewer than 20 rarely observed V segments, including chromosome 9 orphons, were excluded from the earlier analysis of 587 of the donors. HLA typing was unavailable for some donors at each locus, so association tests used only the typed subset. It was suggested by the authors that the approach could potentially be generalized to other disease states and immunological phenotypes. Most TCR sequences were seen in very few donors, while some public TCRs were found in many individuals. The cohort was sequenced for TCR beta chains only, and without alpha or paired-chain data the features that could be detected were limited. An association between a missense DCLRE1C variant and V-gene and J-gene trimming of TCR beta chains was found in a later genetic analysis and replicated in an independent cohort. At a false discovery rate of 0.05, a later analysis linked some 17,000 TCR beta sequences to specific HLA alleles. The study gave a list of over 150 TCR beta chains associated with cytomegalovirus. Because the 87-base-pair reads could not distinguish some IMGT-functional V segments, including TRBV6-2 and TRBV6-3, those segments were excluded. A further reported finding was that TCR beta sequences accurately predicted the HLA-A and HLA-B alleles for most subjects in the first cohort. A later analysis found that most CMV-associated TCR beta chains appeared HLA-restricted, with HLA associations seemingly driven largely by CMV exposure. According to a later genetic analysis, donors in an Asian-associated ancestry cluster had fewer N-insertions in productive TCRs than the roughly 670-donor mean. A later analysis found that HLA-associated TCR beta chains were more clonally expanded and had lower generation probabilities than equally common non-associated chains. A cluster of highly shared sequence variants was judged likely to represent a technical artifact of the sequencing pipeline. In vitro tests confirmed that a few of the cytomegalovirus-associated TCR beta chains recognize cytomegalovirus antigens. Linkage disequilibrium might explain the correlated functional status among segregating V segments, but an unknown experimental factor could not be ruled out. In an earlier analysis of some 640 of the donors, most TCR beta V segments were observed in productive rearrangements about 87% or about 30% of the time, broadly matching IMGT annotations. According to a later analysis, TCR association rates differed among HLA loci, with DRB1 alleles showing the most associated TCRs and HLA-C alleles showing the fewest. Sequencing depth was assumed to be roughly uniform across donors in the presence/absence analyses, though that assumption may not hold.

The cohort consisted of some 730 healthy bone marrow donors. All cohort members were sampled while nominally healthy, although unrecorded immune exposures were likely present. The donor tested CMV seronegative and was one of the 352 seronegative cohort members. A peripheral blood sample was collected from each donor, and TCR beta sequencing was performed on peripheral blood mononuclear cells. Genomic DNA extraction from the blood cell samples was performed with the Qiagen DNeasy Blood Extraction Kit. Regarding this clone: The specificity of this receptor is unknown. It has no much larger one-base neighbor in the sample; base qualities were not kept.

Trimmed from V: 4 bases; trimmed from J: 5 bases; junction bases lacking a gene match: 0. The CDR3 measures 12 amino acids from cysteine to phenylalanine. Only the CDR3 part of the read is kept: 36 bases, read in frame from the first base. CDR1 and CDR2, looked up from the germline V gene, are SNHLY and FYNNEI. Libraries were made using the immunoSEQ multiplex PCR assay. For the multiplex PCR, a mixture combining 60 forward primers for TCR Vbeta segments and 13 reverse primers for TCR Jbeta segments was used. The CDR3 region of rearranged TCR beta genes was amplified from genomic DNA with a multiplex PCR assay. Amplified TCR beta libraries were sequenced as 87-base-pair reads on the Illumina HiSeq System. As for the authors' bioinformatics: Across the 500 to 700 repertoires, a later analysis counted 60 million to 90 million unique TCR beta chains, 8.5 million to 12 million of which were shared by at least two donors. Raw reads were error-corrected and collapsed into unique sequences with a nearest-neighbor algorithm that merged closely related sequences to remove PCR and sequencing errors. To assign V, D and J gene segments, CDR3 sequences were aligned to IMGT reference sequences. For a sequence to be retained, a match of at least six nucleotides to both a V gene segment and a J gene segment was required. Rearrangements were called productive when the CDR3 lacked stop codons and stayed in frame with V and J; all others were non-productive. Following IMGT convention, CDR3 was defined as the stretch from the second conserved V-encoded cysteine to the conserved J-encoded phenylalanine. Sequences without an unambiguous match to a single V gene segment were excluded from the earlier analysis of 450 to 650 of the donors. In an earlier analysis of 450 to 700 of the donors, V segments were called functional above 56.7% productive rearrangements and were called segregating when the between-donor standard deviation exceeded 5%. To diagnose cytomegalovirus status from the catalog of TCR beta chain sequences, a statistical classification framework was built. In a later analysis, TCR nucleotide sequences were compared against IMGT/GENE-DB human TR gene sequences so that V and J genes could be assigned. A later analysis assigned CDR3 sequences and most-parsimonious VDJ recombination scenarios with the TCRdist pipeline. In a later analysis, each TCR beta chain was defined by its CDR3 amino acid sequence together with its V-gene family, and reads without a unique V-gene family were excluded. A later analysis removed roughly 590 highly shared, low-generation-probability nucleotide sequences to deal with suspected cross-contamination and a sequencing artifact. In a later analysis, a clonal expansion index for each public chain was calculated from normalized within-repertoire ranks of inferred template counts. A later analysis computed generation probabilities with a VDJ recombination model fitted to out-of-frame rearrangements, and checked the results against IGoR. In a later analysis, hypergeometric tests were used to score TCR-TCR, TCR-HLA and TCR-CMV co-occurrence, with a repertoire-size bias correction applied to TCR pairs. In a later analysis, false discovery rates were estimated by permuting HLA or CMV assignments 20 times. A later analysis grouped co-occurring TCRs with DBSCAN, adding TCRdist sequence similarity when clustering within HLA-allele-positive subsets. Repertoires with fewer than 30,000 or more than 120,000 public chains, plus five repertoires with anomalous nucleotide sharing, were excluded from co-occurrence clustering. TCRdb mirrors the immuneACCESS table, restricted to in-frame sequences. Some clones are absent from its copies; in checked studies, under half trace to an unresolved V gene, and the reason for the others is unknown. The DNA was the basis for D and trimming; V, J and clone size are from that table. In all, the sample holds approximately 140,000 clones, and about two thirds of those were seen once. Jointly, the top ten make up 1.5% to 2% of the sample.

The receptor comes from a young woman in good health and CMV-seronegative. The V and J segments used are TRBV2 and TRBJ1-1; a stretch of 8 junction bases matches TRBD1. Material for sequencing was PBMCs. In nucleotide form, the sequence is TGTGCCAGCAGTGGACAGGGGACTGAAGCTTTCTTT. Its protein product is CASSGQGTEAFF.